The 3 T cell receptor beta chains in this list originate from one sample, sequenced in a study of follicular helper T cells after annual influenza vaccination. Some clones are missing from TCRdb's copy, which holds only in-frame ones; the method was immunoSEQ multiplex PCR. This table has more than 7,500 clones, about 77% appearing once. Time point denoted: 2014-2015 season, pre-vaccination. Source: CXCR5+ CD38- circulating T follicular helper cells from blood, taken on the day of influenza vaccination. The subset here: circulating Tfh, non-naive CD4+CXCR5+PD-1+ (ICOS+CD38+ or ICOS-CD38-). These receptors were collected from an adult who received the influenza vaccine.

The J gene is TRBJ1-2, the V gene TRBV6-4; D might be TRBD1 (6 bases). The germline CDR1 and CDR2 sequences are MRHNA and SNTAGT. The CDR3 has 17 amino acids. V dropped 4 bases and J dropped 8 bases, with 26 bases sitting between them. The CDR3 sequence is CASSGVRDTLLEPGYTF. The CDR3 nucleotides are TGTGCCAGCAGTGGGGTCCGGGACACCCTATTGGAACCGGGCTACACCTTC.

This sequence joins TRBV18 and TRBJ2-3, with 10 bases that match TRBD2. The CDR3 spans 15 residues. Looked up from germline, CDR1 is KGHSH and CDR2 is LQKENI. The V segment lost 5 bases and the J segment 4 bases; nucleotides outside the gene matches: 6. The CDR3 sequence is CASSNSGRAPDTQYF. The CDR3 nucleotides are TGTGCCAGCTCAAACAGCGGGAGGGCCCCAGATACGCAGTATTTT.

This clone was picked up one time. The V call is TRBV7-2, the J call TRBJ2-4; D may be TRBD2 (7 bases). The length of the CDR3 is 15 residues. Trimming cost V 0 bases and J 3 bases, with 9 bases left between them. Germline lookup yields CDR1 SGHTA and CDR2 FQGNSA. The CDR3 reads CASSLAGGHKNIQYF. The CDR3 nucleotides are TGTGCCAGCAGCTTAGCGGGGGGGCACAAAAACATTCAGTACTTC.